This record concerns one T cell receptor beta chain sequence. This specimen belongs to a study of T cells in Graves' hyperthyroidism and ophthalmopathy. Researchers took RNA transcripts and amplified the TCR beta CDR3 regions from them. With the HTBI primer set, the TCR CDR3 went through a first round of RT-PCR. TCRdb called the multiplex PCR reads again in MiXCR, with one record for every CDR3 protein. The sample includes fewer than 400,000 distinct CDR3 sequences, over 13% of them seen just once. V dropped 5 bases and J dropped 5; count of bases not matched to a gene: 10. The CDR3 loop spans 16 amino acids. CDR1 is SGHAT, CDR2 FQNNGV, per germline.

V is TRBV11-2 and J is TRBJ2-5; 11 bases agree with TRBD2. This clonotype was sampled from a man aged 45 to 65 with Graves' ophthalmopathy. The sample taken for sequencing was blood. The CDR3 nucleotides read TGTGCCAGCAGCGTTTCACTAGCGGGAGACGGGGAGACCCAGTACTTC. This codes for CASSVSLAGDGETQYF.